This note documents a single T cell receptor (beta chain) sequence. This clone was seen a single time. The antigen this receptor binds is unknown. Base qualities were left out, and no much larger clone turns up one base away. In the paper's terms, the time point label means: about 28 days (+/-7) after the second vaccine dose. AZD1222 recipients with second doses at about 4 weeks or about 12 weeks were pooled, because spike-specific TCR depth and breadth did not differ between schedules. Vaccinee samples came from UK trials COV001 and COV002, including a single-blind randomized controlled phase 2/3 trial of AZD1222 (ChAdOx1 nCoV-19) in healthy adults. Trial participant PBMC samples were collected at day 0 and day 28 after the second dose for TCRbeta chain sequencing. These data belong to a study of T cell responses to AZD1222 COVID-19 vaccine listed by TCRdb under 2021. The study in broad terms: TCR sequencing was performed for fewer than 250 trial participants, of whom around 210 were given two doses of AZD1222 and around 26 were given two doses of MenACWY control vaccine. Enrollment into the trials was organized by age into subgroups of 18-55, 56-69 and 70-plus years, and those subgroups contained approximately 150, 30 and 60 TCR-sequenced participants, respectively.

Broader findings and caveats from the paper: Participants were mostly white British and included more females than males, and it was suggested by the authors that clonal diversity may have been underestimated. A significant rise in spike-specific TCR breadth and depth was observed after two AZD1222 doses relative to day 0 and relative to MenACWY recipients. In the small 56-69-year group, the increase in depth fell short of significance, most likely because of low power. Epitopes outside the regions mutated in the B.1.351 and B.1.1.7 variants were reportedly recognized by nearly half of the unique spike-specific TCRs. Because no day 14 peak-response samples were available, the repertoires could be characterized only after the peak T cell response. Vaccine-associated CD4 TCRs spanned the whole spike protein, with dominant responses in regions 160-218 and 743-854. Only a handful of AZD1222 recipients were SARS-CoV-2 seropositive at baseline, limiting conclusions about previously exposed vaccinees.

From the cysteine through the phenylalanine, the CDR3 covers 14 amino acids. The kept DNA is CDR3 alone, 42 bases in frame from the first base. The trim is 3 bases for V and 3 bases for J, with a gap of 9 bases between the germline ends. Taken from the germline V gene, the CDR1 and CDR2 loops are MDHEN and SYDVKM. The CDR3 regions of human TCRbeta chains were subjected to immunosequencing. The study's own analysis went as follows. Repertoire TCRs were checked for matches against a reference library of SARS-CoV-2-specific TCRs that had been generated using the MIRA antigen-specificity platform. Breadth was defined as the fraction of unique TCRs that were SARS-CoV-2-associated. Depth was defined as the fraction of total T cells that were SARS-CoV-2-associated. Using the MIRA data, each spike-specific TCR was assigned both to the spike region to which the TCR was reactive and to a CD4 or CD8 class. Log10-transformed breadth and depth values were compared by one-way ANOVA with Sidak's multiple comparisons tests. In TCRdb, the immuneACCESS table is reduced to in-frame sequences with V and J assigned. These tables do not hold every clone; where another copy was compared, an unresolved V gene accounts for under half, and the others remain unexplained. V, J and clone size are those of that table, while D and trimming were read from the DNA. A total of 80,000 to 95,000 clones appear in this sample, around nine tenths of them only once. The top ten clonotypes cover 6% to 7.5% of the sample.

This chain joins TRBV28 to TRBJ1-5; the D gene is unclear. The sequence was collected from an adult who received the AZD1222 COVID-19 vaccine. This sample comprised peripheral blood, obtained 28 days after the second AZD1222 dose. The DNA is TGTGCCAGCAGTTTCCCCAGGCACAATCAGCCCCAGCATTTT. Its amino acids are CASSFPRHNQPQHF. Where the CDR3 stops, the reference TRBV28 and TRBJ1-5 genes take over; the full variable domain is DVKVTQSSRYLVKRTGEKVFLECVQDMDHENMFWYRQDPGLGLRLIYFSYDVKMKEKGDIPEGYSVSREKKERFSLILESASTNQTSMYLCASSFPRHNQPQHFGDGTRLSIL.